Described below is a single TCR beta chain sequence and its context. Antigen specificity is unknown. For TCRbeta, the library was prepared with unique molecular identifiers. TCRdb used MiXCR to reprocess the PCR reads, holding one entry per CDR3 protein. The sample lists about 1,000,000 distinct CDR3 sequences; around 30% were seen once. The data were taken from a study of T-cell reconstitution after alpha-beta-depleted transplantation in children. Regarding the study as a whole: Two months or so post-transplant, alpha-beta T cells reportedly derived from several hundred expanded graft clones. Diversity of TCRbeta at day 60 was high in some patients, arising from surviving recipient T cells and thymic progenitors. At one year after transplant, newly produced T cells mostly accounted for T-cell counts and diversity.

The CDR3 spans 14 residues. V lost 1 base and J lost 8, with 11 bases in between. Germline values: CDR1 SGHAT, CDR2 FQNNGV. The clonotype originates from a boy in the first two years of life who had a stem cell transplant for SCID, so the T cells may come from the graft donor. The chain couples TRBV11-2 to TRBJ1-4; D uncertain. Here the sequenced sample was PBMCs, mostly from graft donor cells, taken 360 days after TCRalphabeta/CD19-depleted stem cell transplant. The CDR3 spells CASSLAQLKEKLFF. As DNA, the CDR3 is TGTGCCAGCAGCTTAGCTCAACTCAAGGAAAAACTGTTTTTT.